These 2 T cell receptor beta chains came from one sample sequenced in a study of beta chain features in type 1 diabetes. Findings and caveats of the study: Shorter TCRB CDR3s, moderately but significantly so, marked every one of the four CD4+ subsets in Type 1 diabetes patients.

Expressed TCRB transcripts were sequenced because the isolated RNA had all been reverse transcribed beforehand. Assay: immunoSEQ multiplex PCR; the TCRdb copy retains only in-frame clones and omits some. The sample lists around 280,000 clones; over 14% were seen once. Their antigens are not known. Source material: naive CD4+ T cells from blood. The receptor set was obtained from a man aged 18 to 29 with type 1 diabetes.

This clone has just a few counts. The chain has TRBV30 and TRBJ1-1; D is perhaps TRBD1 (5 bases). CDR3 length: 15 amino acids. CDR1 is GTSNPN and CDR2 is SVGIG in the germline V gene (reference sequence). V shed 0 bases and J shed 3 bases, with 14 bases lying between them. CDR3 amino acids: CAWSVWAGVHTEAFF. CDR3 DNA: TGTGCCTGGAGTGTATGGGCGGGGGTTCACACTGAAGCTTTCTTT.

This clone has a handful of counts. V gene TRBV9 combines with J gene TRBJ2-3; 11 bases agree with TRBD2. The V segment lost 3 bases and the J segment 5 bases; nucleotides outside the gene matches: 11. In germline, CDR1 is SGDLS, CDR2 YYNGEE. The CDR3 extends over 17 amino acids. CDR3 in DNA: TGTGCCAGCAGCGATCCTACTAGCGGGGGAACGGGAGATACGCAGTATTTT. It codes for CASSDPTSGGTGDTQYF.